This T cell receptor beta chain came from a study of blood T cell repertoires in COVID-19. Study details: Samples of COVID-19 (acute and convalescent) were obtained from the United States, Italy and Spain. PBMCs, B-cell-depleted T cells, or T cells provided the cDNA or gDNA that made up the material.

Study processing details: How many nucleated cells were present was estimated from reference gene primer amplification. Only in-frame clones appear in the TCRdb table, and some are missing; sequencing was by immunoSEQ multiplex PCR. Clonal size and the V and J genes are those of that table, whereas D and trimming came from the DNA. The data contain roughly 60,000 clones, roughly 88% of them singletons. The CDR3 runs 16 residues. The germline V gene encodes CDR1 SGHDT and CDR2 YYEEEE. V was clipped by 0 bases and J by 2 bases, with 15 bases between them. Only one count was recorded for this clone. Sample: peripheral blood. The chain couples TRBV5-6 to TRBJ2-7; D is ambiguous. The origin of this receptor is a woman between 55 and 75 years old with acute or convalescent COVID-19. The CDR3 here is CASSLVHMAATYEQYF. DNA for the CDR3: TGTGCCAGCAGCTTGGTCCATATGGCGGCAACCTACGAGCAGTACTTC.